The T cell receptor beta chain under discussion was sequenced for a study of cytomegalovirus exposure and HLA in healthy donors. Study-level points and caveats: Being productive about 90% or about 30% of the time was typical of most TCR beta V segments in an earlier analysis.

Primers included in the PCR were 60 Vbeta and 13 Jbeta primers. Libraries were prepared by immunoSEQ multiplex PCR; TCRdb keeps only in-frame clonotypes and omits some of them. This sample has about 160,000 clones; roughly three quarters occur once, and the top ten carry 6.5% to 9%. Trimming pared 5 bases from V and 9 bases from J, leaving 14 bases between. CDR1 and CDR2 (germline): ENHRY, SYGVKD. CDR3 length: 14 amino acids. Though nominally healthy at sampling, donors likely had unrecorded immune exposures. As regards this clone: The antigen is undetermined.

This sequence originates from a woman between 35 and 50 years old in good health and CMV-seropositive. The chain has TRBV10-3 and TRBJ1-6; a weak D match, TRBD1 (6 bases). The sample taken for sequencing was PBMCs. CDR3 residues: CAISNGGGSSPLHF. The DNA of the CDR3 is TGTGCCATCAGTAACGGGGGCGGGAGTTCACCCCTCCACTTT.